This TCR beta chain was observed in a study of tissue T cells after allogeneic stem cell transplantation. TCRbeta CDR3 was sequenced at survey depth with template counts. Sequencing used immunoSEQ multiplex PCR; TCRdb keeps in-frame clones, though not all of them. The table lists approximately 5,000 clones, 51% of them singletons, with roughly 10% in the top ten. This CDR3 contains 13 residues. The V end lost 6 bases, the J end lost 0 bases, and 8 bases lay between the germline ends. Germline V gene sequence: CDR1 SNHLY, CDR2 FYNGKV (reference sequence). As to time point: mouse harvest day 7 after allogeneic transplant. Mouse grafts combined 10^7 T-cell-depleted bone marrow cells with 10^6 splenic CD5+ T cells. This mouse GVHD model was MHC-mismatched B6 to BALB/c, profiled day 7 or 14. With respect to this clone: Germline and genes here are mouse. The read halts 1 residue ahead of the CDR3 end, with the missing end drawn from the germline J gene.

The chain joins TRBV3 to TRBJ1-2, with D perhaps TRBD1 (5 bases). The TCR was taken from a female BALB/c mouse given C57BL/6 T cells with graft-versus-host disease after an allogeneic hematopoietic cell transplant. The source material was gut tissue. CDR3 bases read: TGTGCCAGCAGGGGGACCGCAAACTCCGACTACACC. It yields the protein CASRGTANSDYT. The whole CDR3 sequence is CASRGTANSDYTF.